The source of this T cell receptor (beta chain) is a study of blood T cells in healthy people across ages. Study-wide points: Higher diversity, along with more naive CD4+ cells, distinguished long-lived donors from aged donors. Diversity of TCR beta per million T cells declined in a roughly linear way with age. Underestimates were what the diversity estimates from one million T cells were considered to be.

Primed by a sample-barcoded 5' primer and a J-beta primer mix, a second PCR proceeded for about 7 to 11 cycles. TCRdb used MiXCR to reprocess the 5' RACE reads, holding one entry per CDR3 protein. The repertoire holds some 1.7 million distinct CDR3 sequences, with about 30% as singletons. Remarks on this clonotype: The antigen is not known.

Trimming removed 5 bases at V and 4 bases at J, with 17 bases between. The germline CDR1 and CDR2 sequences are MDHEN and SYDVKM. The CDR3 is 15 amino acids. This receptor was obtained from a woman in her twenties or thirties in good health. This chain connects TRBV28 to TRBJ1-1, with D possibly being TRBD1 (6 bases). Sequencing was performed on blood. Here the CDR3 DNA reads TGTGCCAGCAGTCTCCCCCCCCAGACAGGCACTGAAGCTTTCTTT. This gives the protein CASSLPPQTGTEAFF.